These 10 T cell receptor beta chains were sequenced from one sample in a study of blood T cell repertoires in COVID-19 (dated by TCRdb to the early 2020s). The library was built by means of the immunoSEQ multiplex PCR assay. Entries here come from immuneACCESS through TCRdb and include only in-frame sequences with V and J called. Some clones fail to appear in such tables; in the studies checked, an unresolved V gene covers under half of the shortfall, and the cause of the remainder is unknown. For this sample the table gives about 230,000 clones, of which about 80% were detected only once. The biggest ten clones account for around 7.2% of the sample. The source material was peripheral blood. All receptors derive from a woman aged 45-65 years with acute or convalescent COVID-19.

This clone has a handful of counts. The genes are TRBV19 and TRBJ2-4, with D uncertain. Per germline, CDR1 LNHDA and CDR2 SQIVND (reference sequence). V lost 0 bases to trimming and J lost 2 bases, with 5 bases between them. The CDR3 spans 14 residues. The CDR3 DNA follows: TGTGCCAGTAGTATAGATCCGTCCAAAAACATTCAGTACTTC. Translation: CASSIDPSKNIQYF.

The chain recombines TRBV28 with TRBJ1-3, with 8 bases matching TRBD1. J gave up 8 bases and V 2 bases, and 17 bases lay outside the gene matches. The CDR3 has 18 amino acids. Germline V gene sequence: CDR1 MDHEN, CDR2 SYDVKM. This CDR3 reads CASSLQRPNRGNGDTIYF. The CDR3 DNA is TGTGCCAGCAGTTTACAGCGTCCAAACAGGGGGAACGGAGACACCATATATTTT.

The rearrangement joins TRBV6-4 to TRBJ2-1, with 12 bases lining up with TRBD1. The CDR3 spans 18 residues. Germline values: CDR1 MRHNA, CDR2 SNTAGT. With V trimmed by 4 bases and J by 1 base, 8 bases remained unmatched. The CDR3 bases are TGTGCCAGCAGTGCGGGACAGGGGGCTGGCCTTTCCTACAATGAGCAGTTCTTC. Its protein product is CASSAGQGAGLSYNEQFF.

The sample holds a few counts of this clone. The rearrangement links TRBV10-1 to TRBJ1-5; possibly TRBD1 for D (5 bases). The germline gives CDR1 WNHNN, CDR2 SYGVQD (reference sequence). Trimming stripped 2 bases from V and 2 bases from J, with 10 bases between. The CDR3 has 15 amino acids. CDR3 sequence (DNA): TGCGCCAGCAGTGAGCTTGGCAGGGGCAATCAGCCCCAGCATTTT. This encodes CASSELGRGNQPQHF.

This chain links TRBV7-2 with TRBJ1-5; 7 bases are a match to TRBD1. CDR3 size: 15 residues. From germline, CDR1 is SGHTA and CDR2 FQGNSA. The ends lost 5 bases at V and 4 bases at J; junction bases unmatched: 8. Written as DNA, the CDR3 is TGTGCCAGCAGCCCAGGGGGTGAGTGGAATCAGCCCCAGCATTTT. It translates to CASSPGGEWNQPQHF.

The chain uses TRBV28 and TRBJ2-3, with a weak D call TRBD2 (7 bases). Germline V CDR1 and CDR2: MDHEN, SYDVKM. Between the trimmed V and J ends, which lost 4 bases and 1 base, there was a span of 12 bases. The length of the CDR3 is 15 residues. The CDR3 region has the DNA TGTGCCAGCAGTTACGGGGGGCCCGGCACAGATACGCAGTATTTT. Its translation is CASSYGGPGTDTQYF.

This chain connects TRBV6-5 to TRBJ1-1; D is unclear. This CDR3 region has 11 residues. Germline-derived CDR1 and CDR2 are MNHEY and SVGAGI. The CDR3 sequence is CRAGRDTEAFF. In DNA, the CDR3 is TGTAGGGCGGGCCGGGACACTGAAGCTTTCTTT.

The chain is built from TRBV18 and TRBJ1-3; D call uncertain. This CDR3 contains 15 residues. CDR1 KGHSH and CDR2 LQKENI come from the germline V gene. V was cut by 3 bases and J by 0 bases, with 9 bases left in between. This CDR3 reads CASSPAGNSGNTIYF. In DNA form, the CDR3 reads TGTGCCAGCTCACCCGCCGGGAACTCTGGAAACACCATATATTTT.

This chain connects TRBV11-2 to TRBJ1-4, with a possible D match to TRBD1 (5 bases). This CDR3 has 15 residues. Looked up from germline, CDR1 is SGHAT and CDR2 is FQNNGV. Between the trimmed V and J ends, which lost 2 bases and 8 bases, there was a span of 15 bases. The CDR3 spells CASSLNWGVGEKLFF. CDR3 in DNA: TGTGCCAGCAGCTTAAACTGGGGGGTTGGGGAAAAACTGTTTTTT.

CDR3 residues: CASSRGHSNQPQHF. The CDR3 DNA is TGTGCCAGCAGCCGGGGCCATAGCAATCAGCCCCAGCATTTT. The V and J genes are TRBV3-1 (or the pseudogene TRBV3-2) and TRBJ1-5; weak D call: TRBD1 (5 bases). Trimming removed 4 bases from V and 0 bases from J, with 7 bases in between. The germline CDR1 and CDR2 sequences are LGHDT and YNNKEL (reference sequence). CDR3 length equals 14 residues.